Listed below are T cell receptor beta chains from one sample, sequenced in a study of T-cell memory formation after mild COVID-19. TCRdb ran MiXCR on the 5' RACE reads and lists one entry per CDR3 protein. The sample consists of about 560,000 distinct CDR3 sequences, around 16% of them appearing once. The sample taken for sequencing was PBMCs or a T cell subset sorted from them (not recorded which). The receptors were gathered from an adult woman who had mild COVID-19 (a few samples of this study predate the infection). Cell type and time point are not known. The CDR3 runs from the conserved cysteine through the conserved F or W. D genes are given only for firm matches. Part of the rows lack a size; the others show once, few, many or a class for expanded clones.

v_call,d_call,j_call,clone_size,cdr3_aa,cdr3_nt
TRBV18,TRBD2,TRBJ2-5,-,CASSPPLAGVETQYF,TGTGCCAGCTCACCCCCCCTAGCGGGAGTAGAGACCCAGTACTTC
TRBV18,-,TRBJ2-7,-,CASSPVTGDSYEQYF,TGTGCCAGCTCACCGGTGACTGGGGACTCCTACGAGCAGTACTTC
TRBV20-1,TRBD2,TRBJ2-1,few,CSATQTRTRTSGISPFF,TGCAGTGCTACCCAGACACGTACTAGGACTAGCGGGATTTCCCCGTTCTTC
TRBV6-5,-,TRBJ2-2,few,CASSHYPMDPNTGELFF,TGTGCCAGCAGCCACTACCCCATGGACCCGAACACCGGGGAGCTGTTTTTT
TRBV10-3,-,TRBJ2-3,few,CAISGRESATDTQYF,TGTGCCATCAGTGGGCGGGAATCTGCCACAGATACGCAGTATTTT
TRBV29-1,TRBD1,TRBJ2-7,-,CSVGIGTGYSEQYF,TGCAGCGTTGGAATCGGGACAGGGTATAGCGAGCAGTACTTC
TRBV20-1,-,TRBJ1-6,few,CSAQNEGRDSPLHF,TGCAGTGCCCAGAATGAGGGTAGGGATTCACCCCTCCACTTT
TRBV24-1,TRBD1,TRBJ2-4,-,CATSDSRTGVENIQYF,TGTGCCACCAGTGATTCCCGGACAGGGGTAGAAAACATTCAGTACTTC
TRBV7-8,TRBD1,TRBJ2-4,few,CASSLPRDRRLAKNIQYF,TGTGCCAGCAGCTTACCTCGGGACAGGAGACTAGCCAAAAACATTCAGTACTTC
TRBV4-1,TRBD1,TRBJ2-7,few,CASGRQGTHEQYF,TGCGCCAGCGGCAGACAGGGTACCCACGAGCAGTACTTC
TRBV15,-,TRBJ1-5,few,CATSTAPRGYNSNQPQHF,TGTGCCACCAGCACCGCGCCACGAGGCTATAATAGCAATCAGCCCCAGCATTTT
TRBV6-2/TRBV6-3,-,TRBJ2-7,many,CASSYGQLYEQYF,TGTGCCAGCAGTTACGGTCAACTCTACGAGCAGTACTTC
TRBV27,-,TRBJ1-6,few,CASRRQGSPLHF,TGTGCCAGCAGACGGCAGGGTTCACCCCTCCACTTT
TRBV18,-,TRBJ2-1,-,CASSPPNRENEQFF,TGTGCCAGCTCACCACCGAACAGGGAAAATGAGCAGTTCTTC
TRBV5-1,-,TRBJ2-3,-,CASSLAGGLSPDTQYF,TGCGCCAGCAGCTTGGCCGGGGGACTTTCTCCAGATACGCAGTATTTT
TRBV4-2,-,TRBJ2-1,few,CASSQAGGMGNEQFF,TGTGCCAGCAGCCAAGCCGGGGGAATGGGCAATGAGCAGTTCTTC
TRBV6-1,TRBD1,TRBJ1-2,-,CASRLRGQGAQGVGYTF,TGTGCCAGCAGACTTCGAGGACAGGGGGCGCAAGGAGTAGGCTACACCTTC
TRBV7-9,TRBD1,TRBJ1-2,few,CASSLQGATYGYTF,TGTGCCAGCAGCCTACAGGGGGCCACCTATGGCTACACCTTC
TRBV27,TRBD1,TRBJ2-7,few,CASRPGGSSSYEQYF,TGTGCCAGCAGGCCAGGGGGCTCCAGCTCCTACGAGCAGTACTTC
TRBV5-1,TRBD1,TRBJ2-1,-,CASSFRDRGLWSYNEQFF,TGCGCCAGCAGCTTCCGGGACAGGGGGCTTTGGTCCTACAATGAGCAGTTCTTC
TRBV11-3,-,TRBJ1-1,-,CASSPGGFPYNTEAFF,TGTGCCAGCAGCCCGGGGGGGTTCCCGTATAACACTGAAGCTTTCTTT
TRBV12-3/TRBV12-4,-,TRBJ1-1,-,CASSLWGTLNTEAFF,TGTGCCAGCAGTTTGTGGGGGACTTTGAACACTGAAGCTTTCTTT
TRBV20-1,-,TRBJ2-1,-,CSARPNDRSSYNEQFF,TGCAGTGCTAGACCTAACGACAGGAGCTCCTACAATGAGCAGTTCTTC
TRBV25-1,-,TRBJ1-4,-,CASSDPDGWNEKLFF,TGTGCCAGCAGTGACCCCGACGGGTGGAATGAAAAACTGTTTTTT
TRBV7-9,TRBD1,TRBJ2-2,few,CASSPDRGVGTGELFF,TGTGCCAGCAGCCCAGACAGGGGAGTGGGCACCGGGGAGCTGTTTTTT
TRBV27,-,TRBJ1-5,few,CASSLFGPEQGRIGNQPQHF,TGTGCCAGCAGTTTATTCGGCCCCGAACAGGGTAGGATCGGGAATCAGCCCCAGCATTTT
TRBV5-1,-,TRBJ2-7,few,CASSLSRQKRTYEQYF,TGCGCCAGCAGCTTGAGTCGACAAAAAAGAACCTACGAGCAGTACTTC
TRBV20-1,-,TRBJ1-1,few,CSARTVPTEAFF,TGCAGTGCTAGAACCGTGCCCACTGAAGCTTTCTTT
TRBV4-2,-,TRBJ2-1,-,CASSQDNSPYNEQFF,TGTGCCAGCAGCCAAGATAACAGCCCATACAATGAGCAGTTCTTC
TRBV24-1,-,TRBJ2-7,-,CATSSETYEQYF,TGTGCCACCAGTTCTGAAACCTACGAGCAGTACTTC
TRBV7-8,-,TRBJ2-5,-,CASSWEVVSQETQYF,TGTGCCAGCAGCTGGGAGGTGGTCAGTCAAGAGACCCAGTACTTC
TRBV5-1,-,TRBJ2-7,-,CASSQPGLQTYEQYF,TGCGCCAGCAGCCAGCCGGGCCTGCAGACCTACGAGCAGTACTTC
TRBV4-3,TRBD2,TRBJ2-3,few,CASSQDRGEWSTDTQYF,TGCGCCAGCAGCCAAGATCGGGGGGAGTGGAGCACAGATACGCAGTATTTT
TRBV7-3,TRBD1,TRBJ2-1,few,CASSPRQGAGEQFF,TGTGCCAGCAGTCCACGACAGGGGGCGGGTGAGCAGTTCTTC
TRBV7-6,TRBD2,TRBJ2-5,few,CASSLPPAGTRTRETQYF,TGTGCCAGCAGCTTGCCGCCGGCCGGGACTAGGACTAGAGAGACCCAGTACTTC
TRBV7-3,TRBD2,TRBJ2-6,few,CASSQRGSGGPSGANVLTF,TGTGCCAGCAGCCAAAGAGGTAGCGGGGGGCCCTCTGGGGCCAACGTCCTGACTTTC
TRBV4-3,TRBD2,TRBJ2-7,-,CASSQGVLGLAASYEQYF,TGCGCCAGCAGCCAAGGGGTACTAGGACTAGCGGCCTCCTACGAGCAGTACTTC
TRBV7-2,-,TRBJ2-5,-,CASSRGGGLETQYF,TGTGCCAGCAGCCGAGGGGGGGGTCTGGAGACCCAGTACTTC
TRBV7-2,TRBD2,TRBJ2-7,-,CASSLVFGTSGGYEQYF,TGTGCCAGCAGCCTGGTCTTCGGGACTAGCGGGGGCTACGAGCAGTACTTC
TRBV6-1,-,TRBJ2-3,-,CASSDRGTTDTQYF,TGTGCCAGCAGTGATCGGGGGACCACAGATACGCAGTATTTT
TRBV27,TRBD1,TRBJ1-1,few,CASSSAGTGWDTEAFF,TGTGCCAGCAGTTCAGCCGGGACAGGGTGGGACACTGAAGCTTTCTTT
TRBV30,-,TRBJ2-5,-,CAWGILQTQYF,TGTGCCTGGGGGATCCTACAGACCCAGTACTTC
TRBV24-1,-,TRBJ2-3,-,CATSVPTADTQYF,TGTGCCACCAGTGTACCCACAGCAGATACGCAGTATTTT
TRBV18,-,TRBJ2-7,few,CASSLRGHEQYF,TGTGCCAGCTCACTCAGGGGCCACGAGCAGTACTTC
TRBV30,-,TRBJ1-6,few,CAWSIPSRGDSPLHF,TGTGCCTGGAGTATACCCAGTCGGGGGGATTCACCCCTCCACTTT
TRBV4-2,TRBD1,TRBJ1-2,-,CASSQEMDRGRSYTF,TGTGCCAGCAGCCAAGAAATGGACAGGGGTAGAAGCTACACCTTC
TRBV7-3,-,TRBJ2-7,-,CASSPSGGASAEQYF,TGTGCCAGCAGCCCCAGTGGGGGGGCCTCGGCCGAGCAGTACTTC
TRBV9,-,TRBJ1-3,-,CASSVGGSSGNTIYF,TGTGCCAGCAGCGTAGGGGGTAGCTCTGGAAACACCATATATTTT
TRBV20-1,-,TRBJ2-1,-,CSARSGGRDNEQFF,TGCAGTGCTAGGTCCGGGGGTAGGGACAATGAGCAGTTCTTC